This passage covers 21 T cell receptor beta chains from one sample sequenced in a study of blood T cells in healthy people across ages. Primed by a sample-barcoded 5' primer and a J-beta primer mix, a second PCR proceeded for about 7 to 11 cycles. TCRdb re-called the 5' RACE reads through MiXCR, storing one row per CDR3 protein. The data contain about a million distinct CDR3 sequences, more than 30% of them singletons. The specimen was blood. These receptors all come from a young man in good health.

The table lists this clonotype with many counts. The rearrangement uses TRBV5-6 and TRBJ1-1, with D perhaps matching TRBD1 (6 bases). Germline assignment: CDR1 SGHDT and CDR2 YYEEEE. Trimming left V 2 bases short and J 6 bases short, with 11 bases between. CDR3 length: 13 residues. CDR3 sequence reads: CASSFGRGSEAFF. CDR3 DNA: TGTGCCAGCAGCTTCGGCAGGGGCTCTGAAGCTTTCTTT.

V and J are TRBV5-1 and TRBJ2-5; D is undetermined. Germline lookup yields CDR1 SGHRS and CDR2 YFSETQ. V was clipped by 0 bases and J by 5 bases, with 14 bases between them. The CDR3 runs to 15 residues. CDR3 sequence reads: CASSLVEWNSETQYF. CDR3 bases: TGCGCCAGCAGCTTGGTAGAATGGAACAGTGAGACCCAGTACTTC.

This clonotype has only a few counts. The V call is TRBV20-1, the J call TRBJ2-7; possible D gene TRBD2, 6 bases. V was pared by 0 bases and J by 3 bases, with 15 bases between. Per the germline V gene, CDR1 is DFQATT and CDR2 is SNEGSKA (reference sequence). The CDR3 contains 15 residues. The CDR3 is CSARDSPGGIYEQYF. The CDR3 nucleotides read TGCAGTGCTAGAGATTCTCCCGGCGGGATCTACGAGCAGTACTTC.

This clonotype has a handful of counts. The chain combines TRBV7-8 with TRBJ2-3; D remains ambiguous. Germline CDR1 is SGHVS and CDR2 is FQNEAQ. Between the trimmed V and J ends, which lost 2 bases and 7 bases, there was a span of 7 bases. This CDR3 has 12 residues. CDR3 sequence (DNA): TGTGCCAGCAGCTTATTGTTACATACGCAGTATTTT. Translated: CASSLLLHTQYF.

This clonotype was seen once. DNA for the CDR3: TGTGCCAGCAGTGGAGAACCGGGACAATATCAGCCCCAGCATTTT. Its protein product is CASSGEPGQYQPQHF. This chain joins TRBV6-1 and TRBJ1-5, with D tentatively TRBD1 (6 bases). The germline V gene encodes CDR1 MNHNS and CDR2 SASEGT. Deletions cut 4 bases from V and 5 bases from J, with 15 bases between. The CDR3 is 15 residues long.

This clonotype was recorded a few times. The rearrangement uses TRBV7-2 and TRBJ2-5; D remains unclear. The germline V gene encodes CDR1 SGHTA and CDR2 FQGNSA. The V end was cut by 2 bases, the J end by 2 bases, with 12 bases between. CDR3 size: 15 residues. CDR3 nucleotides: TGTGCCAGCAGCTTAAGGTCCGGAGCACAAGAGACCCAGTACTTC. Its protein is CASSLRSGAQETQYF.

The CDR3 reads CASSHSSANTEAFF. The CDR3 nucleotides are TGTGCCAGCAGCCACTCATCAGCGAACACTGAAGCTTTCTTT. The chain uses TRBV3-1 and TRBJ1-1; D uncertain. V lost 3 bases and J 1 base, leaving 9 bases between the germline ends. The CDR3 covers 14 residues. Looked up from germline, CDR1 is LGHDT and CDR2 is YNNKEL (reference sequence). Looking up the rest from reference TRBV3-1 and TRBJ1-1 gives the full variable domain: DTAVSQTPKYLVTQMGNDKSIKCEQNLGHDTMYWYKQDSKKFLKIMFSYNNKELIINETVPNRFSPKSPDKAHLNLHINSLELGDSAVYFCASSHSSANTEAFFGQGTRLTVV.

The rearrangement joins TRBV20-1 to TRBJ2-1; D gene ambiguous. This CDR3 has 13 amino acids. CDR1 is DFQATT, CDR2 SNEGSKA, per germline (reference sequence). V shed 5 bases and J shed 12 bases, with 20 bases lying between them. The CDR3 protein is CSASRPPSYGQFF. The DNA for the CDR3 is TGCAGTGCTTCTCGACCCCCAAGCTACGGGCAGTTCTTC.

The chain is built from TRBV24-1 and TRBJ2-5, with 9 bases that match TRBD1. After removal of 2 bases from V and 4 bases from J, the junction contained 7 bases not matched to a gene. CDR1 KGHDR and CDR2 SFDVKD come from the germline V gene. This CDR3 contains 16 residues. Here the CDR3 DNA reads TGTGCCACCAGTGATTCTACCGGGACAGGGTTAGAGACCCAGTACTTC. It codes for CATSDSTGTGLETQYF.

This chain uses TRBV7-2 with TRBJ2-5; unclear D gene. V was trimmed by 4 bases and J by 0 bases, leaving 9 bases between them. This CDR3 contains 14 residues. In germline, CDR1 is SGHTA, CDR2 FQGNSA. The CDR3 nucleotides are TGTGCCAGCAGCTCAGGACGGTACCAAGAGACCCAGTACTTC. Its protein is CASSSGRYQETQYF.

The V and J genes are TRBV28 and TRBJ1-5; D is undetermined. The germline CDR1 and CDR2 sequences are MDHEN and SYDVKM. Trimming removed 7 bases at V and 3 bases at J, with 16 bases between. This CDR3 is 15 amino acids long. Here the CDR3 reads CASKDDLALNQPQHF. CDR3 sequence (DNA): TGTGCCAGCAAGGATGATTTAGCTCTCAATCAGCCCCAGCATTTT.

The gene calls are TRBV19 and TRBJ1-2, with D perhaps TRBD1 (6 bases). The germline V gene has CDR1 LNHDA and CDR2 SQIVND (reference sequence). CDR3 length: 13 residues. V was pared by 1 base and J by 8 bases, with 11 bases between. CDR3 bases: TGTGCCAGTAGTATAGGGGCAGGGGACGGCTACACCTTC. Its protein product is CASSIGAGDGYTF.

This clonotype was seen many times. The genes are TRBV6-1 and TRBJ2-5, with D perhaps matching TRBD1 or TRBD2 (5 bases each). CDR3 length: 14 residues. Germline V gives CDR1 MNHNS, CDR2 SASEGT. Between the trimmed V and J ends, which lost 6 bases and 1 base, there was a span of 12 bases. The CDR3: CASSLGTVQETQYF. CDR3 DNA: TGTGCCAGCAGCCTTGGGACGGTCCAAGAGACCCAGTACTTC.

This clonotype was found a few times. CDR3 sequence: CSAGQQETQYF. In DNA, the CDR3 is TGCAGTGCTGGACAGCAAGAGACCCAGTACTTC. This rearrangement joins TRBV20-1 to TRBJ2-5; D is perhaps TRBD1 (6 bases). V shed 5 bases and J shed 2 bases, with 6 bases lying between them. CDR1 DFQATT and CDR2 SNEGSKA come from the germline V gene (reference sequence). This CDR3 spans 11 amino acids.

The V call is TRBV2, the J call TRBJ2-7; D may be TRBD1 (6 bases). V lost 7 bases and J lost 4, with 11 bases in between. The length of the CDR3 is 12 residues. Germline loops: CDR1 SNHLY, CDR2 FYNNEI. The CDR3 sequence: CASKGQVYEQYF. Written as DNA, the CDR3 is TGTGCCAGCAAGGGACAAGTTTACGAGCAGTACTTC.

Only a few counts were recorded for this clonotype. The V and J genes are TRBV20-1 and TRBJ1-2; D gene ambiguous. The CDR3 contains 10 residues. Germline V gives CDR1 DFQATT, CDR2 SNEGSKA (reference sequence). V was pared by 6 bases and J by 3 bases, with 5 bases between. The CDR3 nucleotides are TGCAGTGCGGCTGACTATGGCTACACCTTC. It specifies CSAADYGYTF.

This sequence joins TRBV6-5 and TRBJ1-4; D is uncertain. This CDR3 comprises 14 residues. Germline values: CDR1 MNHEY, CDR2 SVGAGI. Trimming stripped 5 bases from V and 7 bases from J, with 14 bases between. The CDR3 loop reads CASSDPVEGEKLFF. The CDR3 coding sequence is TGTGCCAGCAGTGATCCGGTGGAAGGTGAAAAACTGTTTTTT.

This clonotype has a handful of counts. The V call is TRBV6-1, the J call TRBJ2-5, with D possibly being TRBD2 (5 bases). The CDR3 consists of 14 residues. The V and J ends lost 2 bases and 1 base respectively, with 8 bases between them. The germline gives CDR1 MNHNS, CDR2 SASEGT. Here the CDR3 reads CASSEMGSQETQYF. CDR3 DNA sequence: TGTGCCAGCAGTGAAATGGGGAGCCAAGAGACCCAGTACTTC.

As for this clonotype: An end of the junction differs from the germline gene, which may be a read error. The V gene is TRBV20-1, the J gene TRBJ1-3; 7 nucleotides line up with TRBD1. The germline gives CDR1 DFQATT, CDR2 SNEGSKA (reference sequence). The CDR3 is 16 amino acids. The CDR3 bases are TGCAGTGCTCCCGACCAGACAGGGCGCTCTGGAAACACCATATATTTC. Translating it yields CSAPDQTGRSGNTIYF.

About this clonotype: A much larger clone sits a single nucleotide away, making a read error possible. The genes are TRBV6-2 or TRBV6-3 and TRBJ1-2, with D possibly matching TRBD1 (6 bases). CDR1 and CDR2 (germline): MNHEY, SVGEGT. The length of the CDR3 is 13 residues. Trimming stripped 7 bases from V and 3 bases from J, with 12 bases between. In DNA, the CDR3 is TGTGCCAGCACGGGCAGGGGCCACTATGGCTACACCTTC. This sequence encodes CASTGRGHYGYTF.

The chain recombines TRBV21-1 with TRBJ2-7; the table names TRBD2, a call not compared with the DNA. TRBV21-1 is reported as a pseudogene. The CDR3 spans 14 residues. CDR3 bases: TGTGCCGACCTCCAACTAGCGGGCCCCTACGAGCAGTACTTC. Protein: CADLQLAGPYEQYF.